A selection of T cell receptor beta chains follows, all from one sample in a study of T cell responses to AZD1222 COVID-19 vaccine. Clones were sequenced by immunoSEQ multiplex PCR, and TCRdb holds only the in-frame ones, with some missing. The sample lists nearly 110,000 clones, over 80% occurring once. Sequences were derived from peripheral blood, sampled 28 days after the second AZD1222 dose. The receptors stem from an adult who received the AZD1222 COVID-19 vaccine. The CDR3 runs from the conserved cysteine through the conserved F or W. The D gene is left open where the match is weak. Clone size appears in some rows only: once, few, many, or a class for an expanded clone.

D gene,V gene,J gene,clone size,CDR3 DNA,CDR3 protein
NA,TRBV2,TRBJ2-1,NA,TGTGCCAGCAGTGAAAAGGGAAGCGGGTCTTACTCCTACAATGAGCAGTTCTTC,CASSEKGSGSYSYNEQFF
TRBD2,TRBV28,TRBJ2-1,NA,TGTGCCAGCAGCCTATTAGCGGGGTCCTCCTACAATGAGCAGTTCTTC,CASSLLAGSSYNEQFF
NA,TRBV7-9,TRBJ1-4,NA,TGTGCCAGCAGCCGCAGGGAGACTAATGAAAAACTGTTTTTT,CASSRRETNEKLFF
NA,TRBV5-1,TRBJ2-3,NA,TGCGCCAGCATCTCTGGAGGGGGGACCACAGATACGCAGTATTTT,CASISGGGTTDTQYF
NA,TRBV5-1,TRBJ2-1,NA,TGCGCCAGCAGCTTGAACGATGAGCAGTTCTTC,CASSLNDEQFF
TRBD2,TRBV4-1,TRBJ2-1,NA,TGCGCCAGCAGCCACGTAGCGGGGGACTCCTACAATGAGCAGTTCTTC,CASSHVAGDSYNEQFF
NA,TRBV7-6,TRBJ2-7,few,TGTGCCAGCAGCTTAGCTTCGGGGGAGCAGTACTTC,CASSLASGEQYF
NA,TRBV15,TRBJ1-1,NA,TGTGCCACCAGCAAAGGGGAAATAGGGGTCCGAGCTTTCTTT,CATSKGEIGVRAFF
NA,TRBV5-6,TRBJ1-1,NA,TGTGCCAGCATCCTTGGGTTTGGGGGGAGGAACACTGAAGCTTTCTTT,CASILGFGGRNTEAFF
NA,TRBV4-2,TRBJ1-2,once,TGTGCCAGCAGCCGGGATTCGTATGGCTACACCTTC,CASSRDSYGYTF
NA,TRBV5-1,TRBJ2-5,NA,TGCGCCAGCAGTAGGGAGGTAGAAGAGACCCAGTACTTC,CASSREVEETQYF
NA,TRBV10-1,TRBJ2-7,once,TGCGCCAGCAGTGACGGGGTTCGGGAGCAGTACTTC,CASSDGVREQYF
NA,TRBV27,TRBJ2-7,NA,TGTGCCAGCAGTTTCTTACAGGGCTCAACCTACGAGCAGTACTTC,CASSFLQGSTYEQYF
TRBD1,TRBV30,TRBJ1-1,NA,TGTGCCTGGATAAGGGACAGGGTAGGTACTGAAGCTTTCTTT,CAWIRDRVGTEAFF
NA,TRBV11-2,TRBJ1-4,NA,TGTGCCAGCAGCAGTAGGGTCCTAAGGGAGGAAAAACTGTTTTTT,CASSSRVLREEKLFF
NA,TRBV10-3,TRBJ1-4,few,TGTGCCATCTCCGGGGGATCTAATGAAAAACTGTTTTTT,CAISGGSNEKLFF
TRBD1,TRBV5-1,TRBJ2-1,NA,TGCGCCAGCAGCTTGTACTCCGGGACAGGGACCTACAATGAGCAGTTCTTC,CASSLYSGTGTYNEQFF
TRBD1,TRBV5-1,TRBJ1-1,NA,TGCGCCAGCAGCTTGGTGGGACAGAGCACTGAAGCTTTCTTT,CASSLVGQSTEAFF
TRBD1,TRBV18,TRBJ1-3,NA,TGTGCCAGCTCATCAGGGACAGGGGAGAACACCATATATTTT,CASSSGTGENTIYF
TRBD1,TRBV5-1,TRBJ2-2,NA,TGCGCCAGCAGCTTGATCCGGGGACAGGGGTCGGCCGGGGAGCTGTTTTTT,CASSLIRGQGSAGELFF
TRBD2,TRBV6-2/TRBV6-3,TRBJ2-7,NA,TGTGCCAGCAGTACCTCCAGGGACTACTCCTACGAGCAGTACTTC,CASSTSRDYSYEQYF
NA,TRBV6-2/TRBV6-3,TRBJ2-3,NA,TGTGCCAGCAGTTACATCAGCGAAGACACAGATACGCAGTATTTT,CASSYISEDTDTQYF
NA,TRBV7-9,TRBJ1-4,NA,TGTGCCAGCAGCCCGACAGTAGCTAATGAAAAACTGTTTTTT,CASSPTVANEKLFF
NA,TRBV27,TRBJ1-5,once,TGTGCCAGCAGAGATAGAGGGTCTAAGAGTACTCAGCCCCAGCATTTT,CASRDRGSKSTQPQHF
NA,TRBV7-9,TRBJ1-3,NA,TGTGCCAGCAGCTCGACTTCAAACTCTGGAAACACCATATATTTT,CASSSTSNSGNTIYF
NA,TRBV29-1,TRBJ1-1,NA,TGCAGCGTTGCCCCAGGGTTGAACACTGAAGCTTTCTTT,CSVAPGLNTEAFF